This T cell receptor beta chain was identified during a study of blood T cell repertoires in COVID-19. CDR3 length: 15 amino acids. V shed 5 bases, J shed 3 bases, and the junction held 7 bases outside the gene matches. CDR1 is MNHEY and CDR2 is SMNVEV in the germline V gene (reference sequence). Sequencing used immunoSEQ multiplex PCR; TCRdb keeps in-frame clones, though not all of them. The sample yields approximately 310,000 clones, 87% seen once. The receptor comes from a woman between 50 and 59 years old who had recovered from COVID-19. The chain uses TRBV27 and TRBJ2-1; 7 nucleotides match TRBD2. The specimen sequenced was peripheral blood. CDR3 region: CASSPLRTSYNEQFF. The CDR3 nucleotides are TGTGCCAGCAGTCCCCTCCGGACTAGCTACAATGAGCAGTTCTTC.